The present T cell receptor beta chain was sequenced within a study of shared clonotypes between healthy human individuals (dated by TCRdb to the early 2020s). Context from the whole study: A few men and a couple of women, aged 18 to 49 years, made up the cohort. Per donor, three plates each were used for CD4 naive and CD4 memory, two for CD8 naive, and one for CD8 memory. To estimate repertoire size and how much clonotypes are shared between individuals, the study performed deep sequencing of blood TCR repertoires from roughly five healthy adults. To increase sequencing depth and limit assay-specific biases, TCR repertoire library preparation and sequencing were carried out by different laboratories using diverse techniques. Leukapheresis yielded between about 0.9 and 9.5 billion PBMCs per donor.

Points the paper makes about the study in general: Rarefaction of sorted-subset datasets indicated incomplete sequencing despite the large sequencing depth. Compared with non-shared clonotypes, clonotypes shared by all four sorted-subset donors had higher generation probabilities. Sampling was limited to blood, and TCR repertoires in tissue likely differ from TCR repertoires in blood. The genetic and exposure-history diversity represented was limited by the small number of donors. Pairwise subsampling indicated that sequencing depth was expected to affect the degree of clonotype sharing among donors. Naive subsets generally had larger estimated clonotype richness than memory subsets did. Across several donors, roughly 5.1% of naive CD4, approximately 3.6% of naive CD8, under 2.5% of memory CD4, and under 0.45% of memory CD8 clonotypes were shared.

As for this clone: The antigen it binds to is not known. Per-base quality was not reported, and no clone a single base away is much larger than it.

Donors were healthy HIV-negative adults with no recently reported acute infections or vaccinations. Every donor was a Caucasian adult living in Nashville, Tennessee, USA. Magnetic negative selection was used to enrich CD4+ T cells, after which naive cells were positively selected on CD45RA and the negative fraction became the memory subset. Blood was obtained by leukapheresis, after which PBMCs were separated by Ficoll-Histopaque density gradient centrifugation and cryopreserved in liquid nitrogen vapor phase. Analytical flow cytometry was used to check the purity and quantity of every magnetically sorted T cell population. Genomic DNA was isolated from each sorted fraction and quantified by UV absorbance on a Nanodrop 2000c. Including cysteine and phenylalanine, the CDR3 has 15 amino acids. Only the CDR3 DNA is retained, 45 bases long and in frame from the first base. From a lookup of the germline V gene, CDR1 and CDR2 are LGHNA and YNFKEQ. V loses 11 bases, J loses 1 base, and the germline ends lie 19 bases apart.

Using the deep immunoSEQ assay, TCR CDR3 regions were amplified from genomic DNA by multiplex PCR. Genomic DNA extracted from each cell subset was distributed evenly over all wells of several immunoSEQ 96-well plates, and each plate served as one replicate. For sorted subsets, approximately 210 ng genomic DNA, equal to tens of thousands of T cell genomes, was loaded into each replicate PCR. The purified libraries were quantified using a Qubit 3.0 fluorometer, sized with a Bioanalyzer 2100, and then quantified again using the KAPA Library Quantification kit. A separate single-read 150-cycle Illumina NextSeq 550 flow cell was used to sequence each immunoSEQ 96-well plate. In the authors' own workflow: Because the immunoSEQ output held only junctional sequences and lacked quality scores, the filtering could not match the filtering applied to full-length reads. Sequences were annotated with PyIR, a Python wrapper for IgBLAST v1.9, using IMGT germline references to assign V/J genes and CDR3. Reads were removed for weak V/J assignments (E-value above 1e-6), missing CDR3, stop codons, out-of-frame junctions, or ambiguous translated residues. V3J clonotypes were defined as sequences sharing the same inferred V gene, J gene, and CDR3 amino acid sequence. Percentage overlap between repertoires was computed as shared unique clonotypes divided by the size of the smaller repertoire. Richness of each repertoire was evaluated using RTK rarefaction, the Chao1 estimator, and Recon v2.1 estimates of unobserved clonotypes. Generation probabilities were computed with OLGA for all TCRbeta clonotypes obtained by the gDNA method from several donors. The immuneACCESS repertoire file appears here via TCRdb, limited to in-frame rearrangements. These files lack a portion of the clones; in checked studies, under half of the deficit traces to unresolved V genes, and the cause of the others is not known. Clone size and V and J calls were adopted from that table, with D and trimming inferred from the DNA. A total of a few million clones appear in this sample, approximately 93% of them only once. The ten largest clones represent under 0.45% of the sample.

This receptor was obtained from a man younger than 35 in good health. Some clones in this sample may be carry-over from other donors' samples. The chain was built from TRBV4-2 and TRBJ2-3; TRBD1 could be the D gene, as 9 bases match. The sequenced sample was naive CD4+ T cells from PBMCs. The cell subset or site label here, explained by the study, means: CD45RA+ positively selected. The DNA sequence reads TGTGCCTGCGGGACAGGGCGGGAGGGCACAGATACGCAGTATTTT. Translation gives CACGTGREGTDTQYF.